The rows below give T cell receptor beta chains drawn from one sample of a study of blood T cell repertoires in COVID-19. Using immunoSEQ multiplex PCR, the repertoire was profiled, and TCRdb retains in-frame clones only, with some absent. Among some 500,000 clones listed, around 89% were seen once. Sequencing input: PBMCs or T cells enriched from blood (not recorded which). Every receptor here comes from a woman aged 35 to 49 who had recovered from COVID-19. Both conserved end residues are part of each CDR3. Each record gives: CDR3 length, D gene, J gene, V gene, clone size, CDR3 protein, CDR3 DNA. The D gene is left open where the match is weak. Clone size appears in some rows only: once, few, many, or a class for an expanded clone.

CDR3 length: 16
D gene: TRBD1
J gene: TRBJ1-6
V gene: TRBV19
clone size: .
CDR3 protein: CASTGGSSSYNSPLHF
CDR3 DNA: TGTGCCAGCACAGGGGGCTCTAGCTCCTATAATTCACCCCTCCACTTT

CDR3 length: 16
D gene: .
J gene: TRBJ1-4
V gene: TRBV7-9
clone size: .
CDR3 protein: CASSLGGLLSSEKLFF
CDR3 DNA: TGTGCCAGCAGCTTAGGGGGCCTCCTGAGTAGTGAAAAACTGTTTTTT

CDR3 length: 14
D gene: .
J gene: TRBJ2-3
V gene: TRBV7-2
clone size: .
CDR3 protein: CASSLGLLRDTQYF
CDR3 DNA: TGTGCCAGCAGCCTAGGCCTGCTCAGGGATACGCAGTATTTT

CDR3 length: 16
D gene: TRBD2
J gene: TRBJ2-1
V gene: TRBV7-2
clone size: .
CDR3 protein: CASSLQAGTSYNEQFF
CDR3 DNA: TGTGCCAGCAGCTTACAAGCCGGGACTAGCTACAATGAGCAGTTCTTC

CDR3 length: 13
D gene: TRBD1
J gene: TRBJ2-5
V gene: TRBV2
clone size: .
CDR3 protein: CASSVDRRETQYF
CDR3 DNA: TGTGCCAGCAGTGTGGACAGGAGAGAGACCCAGTACTTC

CDR3 length: 16
D gene: .
J gene: TRBJ2-3
V gene: TRBV6-6
clone size: .
CDR3 protein: CASTNPRGGETDTQYF
CDR3 DNA: TGTGCCAGCACCAACCCGAGGGGGGGCGAGACAGATACGCAGTATTTT

CDR3 length: 14
D gene: .
J gene: TRBJ2-3
V gene: TRBV5-1
clone size: .
CDR3 protein: CASSVDRGMDTQYF
CDR3 DNA: TGCGCCAGCAGCGTCGACAGAGGAATGGATACGCAGTATTTT

CDR3 length: 14
D gene: .
J gene: TRBJ1-1
V gene: TRBV5-6
clone size: .
CDR3 protein: CASSFREGNTEAFF
CDR3 DNA: TGTGCCAGCAGCTTTAGAGAGGGCAACACTGAAGCTTTCTTT

CDR3 length: 13
D gene: .
J gene: TRBJ1-1
V gene: TRBV19
clone size: .
CDR3 protein: CASSTAGNTEAFF
CDR3 DNA: TGTGCCAGTAGTACAGCGGGGAACACTGAAGCTTTCTTT

CDR3 length: 14
D gene: .
J gene: TRBJ2-5
V gene: TRBV2
clone size: once
CDR3 protein: CASSAHQYQETQYF
CDR3 DNA: TGTGCCAGCAGTGCCCACCAGTACCAAGAGACCCAGTACTTC

CDR3 length: 16
D gene: .
J gene: TRBJ2-2
V gene: TRBV7-6
clone size: .
CDR3 protein: CASSASRMANTGELFF
CDR3 DNA: TGTGCCAGCAGCGCAAGCAGGATGGCGAACACCGGGGAGCTGTTTTTT

CDR3 length: 16
D gene: TRBD2
J gene: TRBJ2-3
V gene: TRBV19
clone size: .
CDR3 protein: CASSSPGLAGGDTQYF
CDR3 DNA: TGTGCCAGTAGTTCTCCGGGACTAGCGGGAGGTGATACGCAGTATTTT

CDR3 length: 15
D gene: .
J gene: TRBJ2-1
V gene: TRBV25-1
clone size: .
CDR3 protein: CASSESTGIKNEQFF
CDR3 DNA: TGTGCCAGCAGTGAATCAACAGGTATCAAGAATGAGCAGTTCTTC

CDR3 length: 15
D gene: .
J gene: TRBJ1-4
V gene: TRBV25-1
clone size: .
CDR3 protein: CASSEYGGAGEKLFF
CDR3 DNA: TGTGCCAGCAGTGAATATGGGGGCGCTGGGGAAAAACTGTTTTTT

CDR3 length: 15
D gene: TRBD2
J gene: TRBJ2-2
V gene: TRBV2
clone size: few
CDR3 protein: CASRTSGRGTGELFF
CDR3 DNA: TGTGCCAGCCGGACTAGCGGGAGGGGTACCGGGGAGCTGTTTTTT

CDR3 length: 12
D gene: .
J gene: TRBJ2-7
V gene: TRBV2
clone size: .
CDR3 protein: CASTGDPYEQYF
CDR3 DNA: TGTGCCAGCACGGGGGATCCCTACGAGCAGTACTTC

CDR3 length: 14
D gene: .
J gene: TRBJ2-1
V gene: TRBV19
clone size: once
CDR3 protein: CASKPVVDYNEQFF
CDR3 DNA: TGTGCCAGTAAACCGGTAGTCGACTACAATGAGCAGTTCTTC

CDR3 length: 14
D gene: TRBD2
J gene: TRBJ2-1
V gene: TRBV15
clone size: .
CDR3 protein: CATSSGRENNEQFF
CDR3 DNA: TGTGCCACCAGCAGCGGGAGGGAAAACAATGAGCAGTTCTTC

CDR3 length: 11
D gene: .
J gene: TRBJ1-1
V gene: TRBV3-1/TRBV3-2
clone size: .
CDR3 protein: CASSLGGEAFF
CDR3 DNA: TGTGCCAGCAGCCTGGGGGGGGAAGCTTTCTTT

CDR3 length: 14
D gene: TRBD1
J gene: TRBJ2-7
V gene: TRBV3-1/TRBV3-2
clone size: .
CDR3 protein: CASSQGQGVWEQYF
CDR3 DNA: TGTGCCAGCAGCCAAGGGCAGGGGGTGTGGGAGCAGTACTTC

CDR3 length: 16
D gene: .
J gene: TRBJ2-1
V gene: TRBV5-4
clone size: .
CDR3 protein: CASSLVYASSYNEQFF
CDR3 DNA: TGTGCCAGCAGCTTGGTGTACGCCAGCTCCTACAATGAGCAGTTCTTC

CDR3 length: 17
D gene: TRBD1
J gene: TRBJ1-4
V gene: TRBV10-2
clone size: .
CDR3 protein: CASSESLRGQIGGKLFF
CDR3 DNA: TGCGCCAGCAGTGAGTCGCTCAGGGGGCAGATAGGTGGAAAACTGTTTTTT

CDR3 length: 16
D gene: TRBD2
J gene: TRBJ2-2
V gene: TRBV24-1
clone size: once
CDR3 protein: CATSDTSGRGTGELFF
CDR3 DNA: TGTGCCACCAGTGACACTAGCGGGAGAGGAACCGGGGAGCTGTTTTTT

CDR3 length: 13
D gene: .
J gene: TRBJ2-7
V gene: TRBV7-6
clone size: .
CDR3 protein: CASSLGRGYEQYF
CDR3 DNA: TGTGCCAGCAGCTTAGGTCGGGGTTACGAGCAGTACTTC

CDR3 length: 16
D gene: TRBD1
J gene: TRBJ1-4
V gene: TRBV5-1
clone size: .
CDR3 protein: CASRKGRGQAGEKLFF
CDR3 DNA: TGCGCCAGCAGGAAGGGCAGGGGGCAGGCGGGTGAAAAACTGTTTTTT

CDR3 length: 15
D gene: .
J gene: TRBJ2-2
V gene: TRBV28
clone size: .
CDR3 protein: CASSLPTLGGGELFF
CDR3 DNA: TGTGCCAGCAGTCTCCCCACCCTCGGGGGCGGGGAGCTGTTTTTT

CDR3 length: 13
D gene: .
J gene: TRBJ2-1
V gene: TRBV7-8
clone size: .
CDR3 protein: CASSPRHYNEQFF
CDR3 DNA: TGTGCCAGCAGCCCACGACACTACAATGAGCAGTTCTTC

CDR3 length: 17
D gene: .
J gene: TRBJ1-5
V gene: TRBV6-2/TRBV6-3
clone size: few
CDR3 protein: CASSYSHRSPGDQPQHF
CDR3 DNA: TGTGCCAGCAGTTACTCTCACAGGTCCCCGGGGGATCAGCCCCAGCATTTT

CDR3 length: 11
D gene: .
J gene: TRBJ2-7
V gene: TRBV20-1
clone size: once
CDR3 protein: CSATQGYEQYF
CDR3 DNA: TGCAGTGCAACACAGGGCTACGAGCAGTACTTC

CDR3 length: 17
D gene: .
J gene: TRBJ1-2
V gene: TRBV21-1
clone size: .
CDR3 protein: CASSKSKRTGVLYGYTF
CDR3 DNA: TGTGCCAGCAGCAAAAGCAAAAGGACAGGGGTGTTGTATGGCTACACCTTC

CDR3 length: 16
D gene: TRBD1
J gene: TRBJ1-2
V gene: TRBV18
clone size: .
CDR3 protein: CASSDRQGARYGGYTF
CDR3 DNA: TGTGCCAGCTCAGATCGACAGGGGGCGCGGTATGGTGGCTACACCTTC

CDR3 length: 12
D gene: .
J gene: TRBJ2-1
V gene: TRBV15
clone size: .
CDR3 protein: CATSRVRGEQFF
CDR3 DNA: TGTGCCACCAGCAGGGTCCGGGGTGAGCAGTTCTTC

CDR3 length: 14
D gene: .
J gene: TRBJ2-3
V gene: TRBV5-1
clone size: .
CDR3 protein: CASSFRDNTDTQYF
CDR3 DNA: TGCGCCAGCAGCTTCCGGGACAACACAGATACGCAGTATTTT

CDR3 length: 15
D gene: .
J gene: TRBJ2-1
V gene: TRBV11-3
clone size: .
CDR3 protein: CASSEGVGSYNEQFF
CDR3 DNA: TGTGCCAGCAGCGAAGGGGTGGGCTCCTACAATGAGCAGTTCTTC

CDR3 length: 15
D gene: .
J gene: TRBJ1-3
V gene: TRBV19
clone size: .
CDR3 protein: CASSWAQGSGNTIYF
CDR3 DNA: TGTGCCAGTAGTTGGGCACAGGGCTCTGGAAACACCATATATTTT

CDR3 length: 15
D gene: TRBD1
J gene: TRBJ2-7
V gene: TRBV11-3
clone size: .
CDR3 protein: CASSLETGPSYEQYF
CDR3 DNA: TGTGCCAGCAGCTTAGAGACAGGGCCGTCCTACGAGCAGTACTTC

CDR3 length: 13
D gene: .
J gene: TRBJ2-7
V gene: TRBV10-3
clone size: once
CDR3 protein: CAISEARAYEQYF
CDR3 DNA: TGTGCCATCAGTGAGGCCAGGGCCTACGAGCAGTACTTC

CDR3 length: 16
D gene: .
J gene: TRBJ1-2
V gene: TRBV19
clone size: .
CDR3 protein: CASGWAAGAGIYGYTF
CDR3 DNA: TGTGCCAGTGGATGGGCAGCGGGGGCAGGGATCTATGGCTACACCTTC

CDR3 length: 17
D gene: TRBD2
J gene: TRBJ2-2
V gene: TRBV24-1
clone size: .
CDR3 protein: CATSDGGTSGNLGELFF
CDR3 DNA: TGTGCCACCAGTGATGGGGGGACTAGCGGGAACCTCGGGGAGCTGTTTTTT